This TCR beta chain emerged from a study of OX40 agonist ivuxolimab in advanced cancers. About the full investigation: Ivuxolimab, which targeted the costimulatory receptor OX40 (CD134), was an agonistic, fully human IgG2 monoclonal antibody. Intravenous ivuxolimab was administered to patients every 2 weeks at six dose levels: 0.01, 0.1, 0.3, 1.5, 3 and 10 mg/kg. Of the roughly 51 patients in dose escalation, some 19 had hepatocellular carcinoma, some 15 had melanoma, 9 had renal cell carcinoma and 9 had head and neck cancer. A male proportion of around 81% and a mean age of approximately 60 years, ranging from 23 to 79, were recorded for the dose-escalation cohort. Patients were allowed to have had prior anti-PD-1, anti-PD-L1 or anti-CTLA-4 therapy, and more than 35% of the dose-escalation patients had been treated with checkpoint inhibitors. Partial responses were achieved by three dose-escalation patients, of whom one had hepatocellular carcinoma and two had cutaneous melanoma. The point of sequencing TCRbeta in the periphery was to test whether ivuxolimab changed TCR sequence diversity and drove clonal T-cell expansion. The monotherapy dose-escalation portion (N ≈ 50 patients) of the phase I ivuxolimab trial is reported in the paper.

For sequencing of the TCRbeta CDR3 region, genomic DNA was extracted from the sorted cells. The immunoSEQ Assay was used for sequencing of TCRbeta CDR3 regions. Not all clones reach the TCRdb copy of this immuneACCESS table, which keeps in-frame sequences only. Checked studies attribute under half of the gap to unresolved V genes and leave the rest unexplained. The sample data list about 40,000 clones, and approximately 86% of these were observed just once. About 13% of the sample belongs to the ten largest clones. The trial excluded patients who had a history of autoimmune disease or who were on systemic immunosuppression. Peripheral blood for TCR sequencing was drawn from every dose cohort at baseline, at cycle 4 day 1 and at cycle 7 day 1. The samples were drawn from a first-in-human, open-label, multicenter phase I dose-escalation trial of ivuxolimab. Adults with locally advanced or metastatic melanoma, renal cell, hepatocellular, or head and neck squamous cell carcinoma were enrolled in the trial. CD4+ and CD8+ T cells were sorted separately from peripheral blood before TCR sequencing.

A word on this clone: The antigen it binds to is not known. Since no conserved phenylalanine or tryptophan closes the CDR3, a read error is the likely cause. No DNA is shown, since the ends of the CDR3 on it are uncertain; the CDR3 is the one TCRdb lists.

Paper-wide results and their limitations: Low levels of normalized T-cell clonal expansion were also shown by some nonresponding patients. In partial responders in the 0.1-3.0 mg/kg groups, normalized peripheral clonal expansion was found to be among the lowest, especially among CD8+ T cells. After ivuxolimab, expanded clones were on average more numerous among CD8+ T cells than among CD4+ T cells. The antigen specificity of the clonally expanded peripheral T cells was not determined. Clonal expansion of both CD4+ and CD8+ blood T cells was observed from baseline to week 6 at doses 0.1 to 3.0 mg/kg.

Sequencing was performed on CD4+ or CD8+ T cells sorted from blood, taken in a trial of the OX40 agonist ivuxolimab. This clonotype was obtained from an adult with an advanced solid tumor such as melanoma, head and neck, liver or kidney cancer.

The CDR3 is CASSFGAGQDLWY. The receptor chain draws on TRBV6-6 and TRBJ1-2; the DNA was not compared with TRBD1, the D call given in the table. The CDR3 has 13 residues if both end residues are counted. From a lookup of the germline V gene (reference sequence), CDR1 and CDR2 are MNHNY and SVGAGI.